The 18 T cell receptor beta chains listed next were all sequenced from one sample in a study of blood T cells in healthy people across ages. A second PCR of 7 to 11 cycles used a sample-barcoded 5' primer and a J-beta primer mix. One entry per CDR3 protein results from TCRdb running MiXCR on the 5' RACE reads. The repertoire consists of some 700,000 distinct CDR3 sequences, with 20% to 25% occurring once and the leading ten covering around 21%. The sequenced material came from blood. All receptors come from a man aged 70-80 years in good health.

The genes are TRBV4-1 and TRBJ1-4, with 10 bases matching TRBD1. The CDR3 runs 15 residues. Germline CDR1 is MGHRA and CDR2 is YSYEKL. J lost 7 bases, V lost 3 bases, and 5 bases had no gene match. The CDR3 region is CASSHPRDRGEKLFF. The DNA of the CDR3 is TGCGCCAGCAGCCATCCCCGGGACAGGGGTGAAAAACTGTTTTTT.

This clonotype was seen more than once but under ten times. The chain combines TRBV12-3 or TRBV12-4 with TRBJ2-5; D not resolved. Trimming took 11 bases from V and 1 from J, leaving 17 bases between them. This CDR3 has 14 amino acids. For the CDR3, the DNA is TGTGCCTCCTCAGAGCAGAGCCTCCAAGAGACCCAGTACTTC. Its translation: CASSEQSLQETQYF.

There are a few counts of this clonotype. A read error may produce the germline difference seen at one junction end. V gene TRBV9 combines with J gene TRBJ2-3; no clear D. Germline V gene sequence: CDR1 SGDLS, CDR2 YYNGEE. This CDR3 is 14 amino acids long. In DNA form, the CDR3 reads TGCGCCAGCAGCCCAACGACTGGCACAGATACGCAGTATTTT. It is translated as CASSPTTGTDTQYF.

V is TRBV25-1 and J is TRBJ2-7; TRBD1 is a possible D gene (5 bases). The closer fit of TRBJ2-5 to the DNA end suggests the J call may be wrong. From germline, CDR1 is MGHDK and CDR2 SYGVNS. CDR3 length: 16 residues. Here the CDR3 DNA reads TGTGCCAGCAGTGAATCGTTGGGAAGGGGTACAGAGACCCAGTACTTC. This sequence encodes CASSESLGRGTETQYF.

In its sample, this clonotype was seen a few times. This sequence joins TRBV9 and TRBJ1-1, with no clear D. Trimming took 0 bases from V and 0 from J, leaving 3 bases between them. CDR1 and CDR2 from the germline V gene are SGDLS and YYNGEE. The CDR3 sequence is 13 residues long. The CDR3 is CASSVELNTEAFF. For the CDR3, the DNA is TGTGCCAGCAGCGTAGAGTTGAACACTGAAGCTTTCTTT.

V is TRBV5-1 and J is TRBJ2-2; D is uncertain. The germline V gene encodes CDR1 SGHRS and CDR2 YFSETQ. The V end lost 0 bases, the J end lost 7 bases, and 10 bases lay between the germline ends. The CDR3 has 14 residues. CDR3: CASSLAWLGGELFF. The CDR3, as DNA: TGCGCCAGCAGCTTGGCGTGGCTCGGCGGGGAGCTGTTTTTT. Looking up the rest from reference TRBV5-1 and TRBJ2-2 gives the full variable domain: KAGVTQTPRYLIKTRGQQVTLSCSPISGHRSVSWYQQTPGQGLQFLFEYFSETQRNKGNFPGRFSGRQFSNSRSEMNVSTLELGDSALYLCASSLAWLGGELFFGEGSRLTVL.

The V and J genes are TRBV19 and TRBJ2-7; unclear D gene. The V gene lost 2 bases and the J gene lost 3 bases, with 8 bases spanning the gap. CDR1 LNHDA and CDR2 SQIVND come from the germline V gene (reference sequence). The CDR3 totals 13 residues. In DNA form, the CDR3 reads TGTGCCAGTAGTATAAAACAGTTCTACGAGCAGTACGTC. It is translated as CASSIKQFYEQYV.

This rearrangement joins TRBV20-1 to TRBJ1-1; D uncertain. The CDR3 is made up of 13 amino acids. Per germline, CDR1 DFQATT and CDR2 SNEGSKA (reference sequence). V gave up 6 bases and J gave up 1 base, with 12 bases separating them. The CDR3 spells CSAPSTQNTEAFF. CDR3 nucleotides: TGCAGTGCACCATCTACACAGAACACTGAAGCTTTCTTT.

This clonotype has more than one count but fewer than ten. The V call is TRBV10-3, the J call TRBJ2-7; 11 nucleotides match TRBD2. The J call is in doubt because the DNA end fits TRBJ2-1 better. The germline CDR1 and CDR2 sequences are ENHRY and SYGVKD. The CDR3 has 13 amino acids. The CDR3 DNA reads as TGTGCCACCAAACTAGCGGGAGACAATGAGCAGTTCTTC. It encodes CATKLAGDNEQFF.

This chain connects TRBV27 to TRBJ1-1; 10 bases match TRBD1. After removal of 7 bases from V and 2 bases from J, the junction contained 7 bases not matched to a gene. CDR1 MNHEY and CDR2 SMNVEV come from the germline V gene (reference sequence). The CDR3 totals 15 residues. The DNA for the CDR3 is TGTGCCAGCAAAGGGACAGGGGACTTAAACACTGAAGCTTTCTTT. It is translated as CASKGTGDLNTEAFF.

DNA of the CDR3: TGTGCCATCAAGGACACGGGGGACATTCAGTACTTC. Translating it yields CAIKDTGDIQYF. The chain combines TRBV10-3 with TRBJ2-4; TRBD2 might be the D (6 bases). The CDR3 covers 12 residues. Germline-derived CDR1 and CDR2 are ENHRY and SYGVKD. V shed 7 bases and J shed 8 bases, with 12 bases lying between them.

The J gene is TRBJ2-1, the V gene TRBV12-3 or TRBV12-4; the D gene is possibly TRBD1 (6 bases). The CDR3 length is 14 residues. Trimming removed 7 bases at V and 3 bases at J, with 13 bases between. CDR3 nucleotides: TGTGCCAGCACCAAGGGACAACTCTACAATGAGCAGTTCTTC. Translation: CASTKGQLYNEQFF.

A remark on this clonotype: A read error may account for a junction end that differs from germline. The V and J genes are TRBV10-3 and TRBJ2-7, with 9 positions matching TRBD2. Germline V lookup: CDR1 ENHRY, CDR2 SYGVKD. The CDR3 is 13 amino acids. The CDR3 DNA is TGTGCCATCAGTGACCCCCGGACTAGCGATTATAACTTC. This gives the protein CAISDPRTSDYNF.

This clonotype was counted a single time. The V call is TRBV6-6, the J call TRBJ1-2, with a possible D match to TRBD1 (6 bases). Germline loops: CDR1 MNHNY, CDR2 SVGAGI (reference sequence). CDR3 length: 14 amino acids. V was trimmed by 2 bases and J by 4 bases, leaving 11 bases between them. The CDR3 is CASSYRDNGYGYTF. CDR3 bases: TGTGCCAGCAGTTACCGGGACAACGGCTATGGCTACACCTTC.

A few counts support this clonotype. J is TRBJ2-7 and V is TRBV7-9, with 8 bases identical to TRBD1. Germline V gene data show CDR1 as SEHNR and CDR2 as FQNEAQ (reference sequence). V lost 5 bases, J lost 4 bases, and 7 bases stayed unmatched. The CDR3 runs 14 residues. The CDR3 DNA sequence: TGTGCCAGCAGCCTGACAGGGGCGAAGTACGAGCAGTACTTC. This sequence encodes CASSLTGAKYEQYF.

This clonotype was observed a few times. This chain joins TRBV5-1 and TRBJ1-2; a weak D match, TRBD1 (5 bases). Germline CDR1 reads SGHRS; CDR2 reads YFSETQ. This CDR3 contains 16 residues. V was cut by 2 bases and J by 7 bases, with 21 bases left in between. The DNA of the CDR3 is TGCGCCAGCAGCTTAGTCGTGGGAGGGGACGCTGGTGGCTACACCTTC. Encoded protein: CASSLVVGGDAGGYTF.

This clonotype was found a few times. The rearrangement uses TRBV4-3 and TRBJ2-3, with D uncertain. Germline loops: CDR1 LGHNA, CDR2 YSLEER. Between the trimmed V and J ends, which lost 0 bases and 3 bases, there was a span of 10 bases. CDR3 size: 15 residues. The CDR3 loop is CASSQDVVATDTQYF. CDR3 nucleotides: TGCGCCAGCAGCCAAGACGTTGTAGCAACAGATACGCAGTATTTT.

In this sample, this clonotype turned up a few times. The rearrangement joins TRBV9 to TRBJ2-2, with no clear D. Between the trimmed V and J ends, which lost 0 bases and 0 bases, there was a span of 9 bases. Germline CDR1 SGDLS, CDR2 YYNGEE. The CDR3 runs 16 residues. CDR3 sequence (DNA): TGTGCCAGCAGCGTAGAGTTCCGGTCGAACACCGGGGAGCTGTTTTTT. Its protein is CASSVEFRSNTGELFF.